This entry features one TCR beta chain sequence. This entry belongs to a study of technical replicates of blood from several donors. Assay: immunoSEQ multiplex PCR; the TCRdb copy retains only in-frame clones and omits some. The sample consists of roughly 100,000 clones, over 90% of them appearing once. The clonotype comes from a human donor in good health. The sample taken for sequencing was T cells isolated from PBMCs.

CDR3 coding DNA: TGCGCCAGCAGCCAGAACCGGGACAGGAACTACGAGCAGTACTTC. Translating gives CASSQNRDRNYEQYF. This chain uses TRBV10-1 with TRBJ2-7, with 8 bases lining up with TRBD1. The CDR3 spans 15 residues. Germline V CDR1 and CDR2: WNHNN, SYGVQD (reference sequence). The V gene end was trimmed by 6 bases and the J gene end by 3 bases; junction bases not matched to a gene: 10.